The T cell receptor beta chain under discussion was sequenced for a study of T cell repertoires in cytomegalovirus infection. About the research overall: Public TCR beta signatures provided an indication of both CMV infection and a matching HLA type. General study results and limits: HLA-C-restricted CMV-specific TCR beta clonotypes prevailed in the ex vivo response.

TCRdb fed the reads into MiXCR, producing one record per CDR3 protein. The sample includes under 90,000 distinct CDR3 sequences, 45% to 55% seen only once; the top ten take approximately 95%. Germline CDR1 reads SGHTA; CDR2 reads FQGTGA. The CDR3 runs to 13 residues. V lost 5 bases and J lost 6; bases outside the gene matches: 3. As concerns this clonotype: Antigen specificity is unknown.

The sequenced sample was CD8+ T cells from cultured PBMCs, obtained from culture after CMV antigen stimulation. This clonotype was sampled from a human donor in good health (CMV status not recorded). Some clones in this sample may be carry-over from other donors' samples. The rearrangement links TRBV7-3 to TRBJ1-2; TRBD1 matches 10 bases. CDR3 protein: CASSPDRGDGYTF. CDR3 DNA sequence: TGTGCCAGCAGCCCGGACAGGGGGGATGGCTACACCTTC.